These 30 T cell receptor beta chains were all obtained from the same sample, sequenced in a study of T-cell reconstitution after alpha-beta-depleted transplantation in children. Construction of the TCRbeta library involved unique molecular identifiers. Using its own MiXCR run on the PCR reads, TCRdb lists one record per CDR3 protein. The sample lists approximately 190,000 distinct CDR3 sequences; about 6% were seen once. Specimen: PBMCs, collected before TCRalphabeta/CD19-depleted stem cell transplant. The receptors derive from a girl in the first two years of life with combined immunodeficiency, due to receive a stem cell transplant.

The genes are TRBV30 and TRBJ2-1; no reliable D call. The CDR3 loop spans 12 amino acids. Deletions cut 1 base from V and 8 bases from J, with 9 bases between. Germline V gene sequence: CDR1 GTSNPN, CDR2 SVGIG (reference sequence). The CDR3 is CAWSDPPDEQFF. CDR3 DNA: TGTGCCTGGAGTGACCCCCCCGATGAGCAGTTCTTC.

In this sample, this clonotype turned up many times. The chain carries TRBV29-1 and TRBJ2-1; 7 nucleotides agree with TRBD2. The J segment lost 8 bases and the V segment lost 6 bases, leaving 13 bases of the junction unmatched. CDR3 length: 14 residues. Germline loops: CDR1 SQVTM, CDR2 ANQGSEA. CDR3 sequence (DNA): TGCAGCGTGAAGGGCGGACTAGAAAGGTATGAGCAGTTCTTC. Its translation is CSVKGGLERYEQFF.

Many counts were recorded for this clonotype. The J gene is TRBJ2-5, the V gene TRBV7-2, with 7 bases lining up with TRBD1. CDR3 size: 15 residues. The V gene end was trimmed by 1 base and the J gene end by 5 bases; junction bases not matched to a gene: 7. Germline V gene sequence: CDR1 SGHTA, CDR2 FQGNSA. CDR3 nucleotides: TGTGCCAGCAGCTTAGACAGGGGTATGGCGGAGACCCAGTACTTC. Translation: CASSLDRGMAETQYF.

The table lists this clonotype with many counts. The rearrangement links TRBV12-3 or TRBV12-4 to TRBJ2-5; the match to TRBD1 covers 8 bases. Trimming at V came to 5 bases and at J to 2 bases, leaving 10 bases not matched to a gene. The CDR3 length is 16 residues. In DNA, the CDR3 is TGTGCCAGCAGTCCGCTACCACGACAGGGGCAAGAGACCCAGTACTTC. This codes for CASSPLPRQGQETQYF.

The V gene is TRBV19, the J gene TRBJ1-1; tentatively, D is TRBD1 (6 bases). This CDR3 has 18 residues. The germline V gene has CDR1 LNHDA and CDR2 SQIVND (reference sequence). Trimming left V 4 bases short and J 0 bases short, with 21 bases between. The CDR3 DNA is TGTGCCAGTAGTAGCTACAGGGTGAGAGGATTCCTGAACACTGAAGCTTTCTTT. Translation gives CASSSYRVRGFLNTEAFF.

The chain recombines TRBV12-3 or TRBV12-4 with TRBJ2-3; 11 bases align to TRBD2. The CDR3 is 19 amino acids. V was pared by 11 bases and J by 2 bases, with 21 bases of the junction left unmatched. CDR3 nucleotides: TGTGCCTTCTGCCCTAAGGCTAGCGGGAGGTTAGCTGTCACAGATACGCAGTATTTT. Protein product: CAFCPKASGRLAVTDTQYF.

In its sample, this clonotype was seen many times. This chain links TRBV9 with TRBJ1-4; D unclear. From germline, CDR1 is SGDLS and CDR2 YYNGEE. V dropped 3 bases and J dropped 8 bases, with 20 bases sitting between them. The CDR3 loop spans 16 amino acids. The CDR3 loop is CASSAGPPSVPEKLFF. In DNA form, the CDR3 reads TGTGCCAGCAGCGCCGGGCCCCCTTCAGTTCCCGAAAAACTGTTTTTT.

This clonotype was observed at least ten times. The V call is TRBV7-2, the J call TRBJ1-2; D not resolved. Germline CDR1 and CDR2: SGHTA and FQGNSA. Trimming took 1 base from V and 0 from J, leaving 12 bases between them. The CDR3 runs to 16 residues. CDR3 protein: CASSLVSVAANYGYTF. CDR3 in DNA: TGTGCCAGCAGCTTAGTTAGTGTGGCAGCTAACTATGGCTACACCTTC. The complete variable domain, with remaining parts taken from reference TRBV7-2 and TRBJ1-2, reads GAGVSQSPSNKVTEKGKDVELRCDPISGHTALYWYRQSLGQGLEFLIYFQGNSAPDKSGLPSDRFSAERTGGSVSTLTIQRTQQEDSAVYLCASSLVSVAANYGYTFGSGTRLTVV.

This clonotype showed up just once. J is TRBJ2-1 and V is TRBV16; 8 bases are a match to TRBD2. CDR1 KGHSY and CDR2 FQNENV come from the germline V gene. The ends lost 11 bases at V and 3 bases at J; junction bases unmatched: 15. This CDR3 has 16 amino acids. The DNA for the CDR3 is TGTGCCTGCTGCCAAGACCCCGGGACTAGCTACAATGAGCAGTTCTTC. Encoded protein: CACCQDPGTSYNEQFF.

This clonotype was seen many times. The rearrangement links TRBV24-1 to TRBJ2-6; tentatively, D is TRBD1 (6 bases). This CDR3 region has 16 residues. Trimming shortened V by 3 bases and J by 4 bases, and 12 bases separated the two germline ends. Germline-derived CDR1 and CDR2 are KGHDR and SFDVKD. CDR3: CATSDTAGAGANVLTF. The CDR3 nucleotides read TGTGCCACCAGTGATACCGCAGGGGCGGGGGCCAACGTCCTGACTTTC.

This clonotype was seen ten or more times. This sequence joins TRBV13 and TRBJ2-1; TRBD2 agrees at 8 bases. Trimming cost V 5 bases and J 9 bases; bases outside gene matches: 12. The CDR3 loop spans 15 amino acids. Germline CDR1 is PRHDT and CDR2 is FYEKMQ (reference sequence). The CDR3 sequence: CASSDSGTRFREQFF. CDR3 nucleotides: TGTGCCAGCAGCGATTCCGGGACTAGGTTTCGTGAGCAGTTCTTC.

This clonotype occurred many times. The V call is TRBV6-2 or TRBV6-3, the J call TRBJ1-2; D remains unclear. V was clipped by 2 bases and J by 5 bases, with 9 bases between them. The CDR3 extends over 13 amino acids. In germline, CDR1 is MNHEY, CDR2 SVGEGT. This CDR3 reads CASSYPPNYGYTF. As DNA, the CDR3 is TGTGCCAGCAGTTACCCGCCCAATTATGGCTACACCTTC.

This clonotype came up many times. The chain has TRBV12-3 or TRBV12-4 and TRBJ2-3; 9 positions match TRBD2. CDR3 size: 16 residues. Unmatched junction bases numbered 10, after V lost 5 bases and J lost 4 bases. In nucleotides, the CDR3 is TGTGCCAGCAGTCCGGCGACTAGCGGTGCCCCAGATACGCAGTATTTT. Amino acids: CASSPATSGAPDTQYF.

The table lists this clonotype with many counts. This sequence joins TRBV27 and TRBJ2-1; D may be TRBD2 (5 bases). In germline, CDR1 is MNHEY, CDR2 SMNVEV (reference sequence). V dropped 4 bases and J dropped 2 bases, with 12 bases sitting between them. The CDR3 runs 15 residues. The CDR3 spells CASSSGISAYNEQFF. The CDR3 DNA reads TGTGCCAGCAGTTCCGGGATCTCAGCCTACAATGAGCAGTTCTTC.

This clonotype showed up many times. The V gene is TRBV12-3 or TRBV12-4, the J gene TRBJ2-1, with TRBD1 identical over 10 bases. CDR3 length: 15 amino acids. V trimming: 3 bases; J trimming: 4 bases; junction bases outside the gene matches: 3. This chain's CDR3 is CASSFWTGGYNEQFF. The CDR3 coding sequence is TGTGCCAGCAGTTTTTGGACAGGGGGGTACAATGAGCAGTTCTTC.

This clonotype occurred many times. The CDR3 spells CATSGGTVVEKTQYF. DNA of the CDR3: TGTGCCACCAGTGGAGGGACAGTTGTGGAGAAGACCCAGTACTTC. This rearrangement joins TRBV24-1 to TRBJ2-5; TRBD1 matches 7 bases. CDR1 and CDR2 from the germline V gene are KGHDR and SFDVKD. V shed 5 bases, J shed 6 bases, and the junction held 11 bases outside the gene matches. The CDR3 totals 15 residues.

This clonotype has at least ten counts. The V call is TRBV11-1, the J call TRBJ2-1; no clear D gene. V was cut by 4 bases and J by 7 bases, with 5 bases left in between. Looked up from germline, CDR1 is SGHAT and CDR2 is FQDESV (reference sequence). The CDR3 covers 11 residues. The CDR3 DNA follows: TGTGCCAGCAGCTGGGCGAATGAGCAGTTCTTC. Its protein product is CASSWANEQFF.

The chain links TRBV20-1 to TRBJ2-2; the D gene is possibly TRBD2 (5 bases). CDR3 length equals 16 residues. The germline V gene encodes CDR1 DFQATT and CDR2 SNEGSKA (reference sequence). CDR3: CCASTPGIGYTGELFF. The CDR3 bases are TGCTGCGCTAGCACTCCCGGGATCGGGTACACCGGGGAGCTGTTTTTT.

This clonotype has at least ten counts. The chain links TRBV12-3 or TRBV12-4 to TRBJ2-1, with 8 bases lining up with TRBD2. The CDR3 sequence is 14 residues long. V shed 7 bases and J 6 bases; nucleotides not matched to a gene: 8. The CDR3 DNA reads TGTGCCAGCACCCCGGGACTAGTTCCCAATGAGCAGTTCTTC. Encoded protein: CASTPGLVPNEQFF.

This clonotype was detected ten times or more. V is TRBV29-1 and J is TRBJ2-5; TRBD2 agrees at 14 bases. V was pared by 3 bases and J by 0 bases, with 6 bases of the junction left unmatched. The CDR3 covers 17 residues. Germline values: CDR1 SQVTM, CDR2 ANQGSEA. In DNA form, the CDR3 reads TGCAGCGTTGATAAAGGGACTAGCGGGGGATACCAAGAGACCCAGTACTTC. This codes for CSVDKGTSGGYQETQYF.

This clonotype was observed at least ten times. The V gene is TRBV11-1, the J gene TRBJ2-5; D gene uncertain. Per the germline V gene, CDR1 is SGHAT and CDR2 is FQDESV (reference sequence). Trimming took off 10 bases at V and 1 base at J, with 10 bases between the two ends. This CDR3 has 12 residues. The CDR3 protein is CATSQFQETQYF. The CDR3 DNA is TGTGCCACCTCACAGTTCCAAGAGACCCAGTACTTC.

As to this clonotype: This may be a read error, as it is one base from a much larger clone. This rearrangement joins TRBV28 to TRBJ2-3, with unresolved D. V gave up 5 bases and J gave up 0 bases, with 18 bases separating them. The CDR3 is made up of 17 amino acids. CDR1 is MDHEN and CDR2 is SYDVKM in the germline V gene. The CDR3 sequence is CASSIIDFASSTDTQYF. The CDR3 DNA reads TGTGCCAGCAGTATAATAGACTTTGCCTCTAGCACAGATACGCAGTATTTT. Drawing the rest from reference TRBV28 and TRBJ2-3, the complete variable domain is DVKVTQSSRYLVKRTGEKVFLECVQDMDHENMFWYRQDPGLGLRLIYFSYDVKMKEKGDIPEGYSVSREKKERFSLILESASTNQTSMYLCASSIIDFASSTDTQYFGPGTRLTVL.

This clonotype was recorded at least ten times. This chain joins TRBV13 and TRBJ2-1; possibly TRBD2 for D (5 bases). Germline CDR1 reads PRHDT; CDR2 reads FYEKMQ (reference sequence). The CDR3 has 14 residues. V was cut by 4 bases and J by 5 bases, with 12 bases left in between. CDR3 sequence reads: CASSSGIGNNEQFF. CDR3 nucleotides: TGTGCCAGCAGCTCTGGGATCGGGAACAATGAGCAGTTCTTC.

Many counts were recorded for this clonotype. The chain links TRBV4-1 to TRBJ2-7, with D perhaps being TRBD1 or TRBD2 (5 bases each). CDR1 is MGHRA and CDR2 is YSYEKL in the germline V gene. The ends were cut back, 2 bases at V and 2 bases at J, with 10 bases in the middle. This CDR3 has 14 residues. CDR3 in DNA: TGCGCCAGCAGCCAAATTCAGGGACCCTACGAGCAGTACTTC. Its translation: CASSQIQGPYEQYF.

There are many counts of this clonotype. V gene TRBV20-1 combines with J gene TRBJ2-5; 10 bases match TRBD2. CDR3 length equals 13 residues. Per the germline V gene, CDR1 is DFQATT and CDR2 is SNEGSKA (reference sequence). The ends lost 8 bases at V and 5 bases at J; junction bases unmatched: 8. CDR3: CSSGGALYETQYF. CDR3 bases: TGCAGTAGCGGGGGGGCCCTCTATGAGACCCAGTACTTC.

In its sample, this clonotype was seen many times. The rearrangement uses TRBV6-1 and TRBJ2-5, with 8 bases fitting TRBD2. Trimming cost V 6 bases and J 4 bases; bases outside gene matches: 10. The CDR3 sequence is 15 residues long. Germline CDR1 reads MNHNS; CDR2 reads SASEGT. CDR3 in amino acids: CASRRFGGAAETQYF. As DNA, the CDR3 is TGTGCCAGCAGACGATTCGGGGGGGCCGCAGAGACCCAGTACTTC.

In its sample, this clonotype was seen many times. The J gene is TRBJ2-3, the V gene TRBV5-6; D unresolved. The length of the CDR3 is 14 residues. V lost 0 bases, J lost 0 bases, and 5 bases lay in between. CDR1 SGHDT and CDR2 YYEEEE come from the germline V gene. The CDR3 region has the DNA TGTGCCAGCAGCTTGGCCGTAAGCACAGATACGCAGTATTTT. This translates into CASSLAVSTDTQYF.

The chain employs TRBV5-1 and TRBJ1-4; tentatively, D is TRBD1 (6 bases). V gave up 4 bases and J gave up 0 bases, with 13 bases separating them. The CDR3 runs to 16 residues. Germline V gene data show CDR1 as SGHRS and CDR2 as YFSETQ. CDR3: CASSAGTTATNEKLFF. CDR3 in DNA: TGCGCCAGCAGCGCCGGGACAACAGCAACTAATGAAAAACTGTTTTTT.

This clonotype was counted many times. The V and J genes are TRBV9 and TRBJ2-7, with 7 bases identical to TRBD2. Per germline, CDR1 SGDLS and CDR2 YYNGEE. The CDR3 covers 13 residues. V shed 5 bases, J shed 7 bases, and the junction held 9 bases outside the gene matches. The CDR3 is CASSTGLGVEQYF. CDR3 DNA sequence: TGTGCCAGCAGTACCGGACTAGGAGTGGAGCAGTACTTC.

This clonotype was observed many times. This CDR3 reads CASSLSKGTGELFF. Written as DNA, the CDR3 is TGTGCCAGCAGTTTATCGAAGGGTACCGGGGAGCTGTTTTTT. This rearrangement joins TRBV27 to TRBJ2-2; D gene ambiguous. Germline V gene lookup returns CDR1 MNHEY and CDR2 SMNVEV (reference sequence). V lost 0 bases, J lost 5 bases, and 7 bases lay in between. The CDR3 extends over 14 amino acids.